A selection of T cell receptor beta chains follows, all from one sample in a study of graft-versus-host responses after intestinal transplantation. Repertoires were generated with immunoSEQ multiplex PCR, while TCRdb's copy carries only in-frame clones and drops some. The sample holds some 140,000 clones, around 94% seen once. The antigens these receptors bind are not known. This specimen was unstimulated CD4+ T cells sorted from spleen or lymph node cells, taken before intestinal transplant. Source of these receptors: a human donor who received an intestinal transplant. Both conserved end residues are part of each CDR3. The order of the fields is J gene, D gene, V gene, clone size, CDR3 protein, CDR3 DNA. The D gene is left open where the match is weak. Clone size is shown for a subset of rows, as once, few, many or a class of expanded clone.

j_gene: TRBJ1-2
d_gene: -
v_gene: TRBV6-1
abundance: once
CDR3aa: CASSDRADSYGYTF
CDR3nt: TGTGCCAGCAGTGACAGGGCGGATTCCTATGGCTACACCTTC

j_gene: TRBJ2-7
d_gene: TRBD1
v_gene: TRBV7-9
abundance: -
CDR3aa: CASSLAGQGVGSYEQYF
CDR3nt: TGTGCCAGCAGCTTAGCGGGACAGGGGGTGGGCTCCTACGAGCAGTACTTC

j_gene: TRBJ1-1
d_gene: TRBD1
v_gene: TRBV10-3
abundance: -
CDR3aa: CAISESRQGGVNTEAFF
CDR3nt: TGTGCCATCAGTGAGTCCCGACAGGGAGGGGTGAACACTGAAGCTTTCTTT

j_gene: TRBJ1-3
d_gene: -
v_gene: TRBV6-1
abundance: -
CDR3aa: CASSETYSGNTIYF
CDR3nt: TGTGCCAGCAGTGAAACCTACTCTGGAAACACCATATATTTT

j_gene: TRBJ2-2
d_gene: TRBD1
v_gene: TRBV14
abundance: -
CDR3aa: CASSPDPTGRITGELFF
CDR3nt: TGTGCCAGCAGCCCCGACCCGACAGGGCGGATCACCGGGGAGCTGTTTTTT

j_gene: TRBJ2-1
d_gene: -
v_gene: TRBV5-1
abundance: -
CDR3aa: CASSLDSHYNEQFF
CDR3nt: TGCGCCAGCAGCTTGGACTCCCACTACAATGAGCAGTTCTTC

j_gene: TRBJ2-5
d_gene: -
v_gene: TRBV2
abundance: -
CDR3aa: CASRTQNQYF
CDR3nt: TGTGCCAGCAGGACTCAAAACCAGTACTTC

j_gene: TRBJ1-3
d_gene: -
v_gene: TRBV10-3
abundance: -
CDR3aa: CAISAQGLSGNTIYF
CDR3nt: TGTGCCATCAGTGCCCAGGGCCTCTCTGGAAACACCATATATTTT

j_gene: TRBJ1-1
d_gene: TRBD1
v_gene: TRBV7-3
abundance: -
CDR3aa: CASSQTGGTEAFF
CDR3nt: TGTGCCAGCAGCCAGACAGGGGGCACTGAAGCTTTCTTT

j_gene: TRBJ2-3
d_gene: -
v_gene: TRBV7-3
abundance: -
CDR3aa: CASSPSGNREDTQYF
CDR3nt: TGTGCCAGCAGCCCCTCGGGGAATCGGGAAGATACGCAGTATTTT

j_gene: TRBJ2-1
d_gene: -
v_gene: TRBV2
abundance: -
CDR3aa: CASSEGRVSYNEQFF
CDR3nt: TGTGCCAGCAGTGAGGGCAGGGTCTCCTACAATGAGCAGTTCTTC

j_gene: TRBJ2-7
d_gene: -
v_gene: TRBV5-1
abundance: once
CDR3aa: CASSLAGFHEQYF
CDR3nt: TGCGCCAGCAGCTTGGCCGGTTTCCACGAGCAGTACTTC

j_gene: TRBJ2-7
d_gene: -
v_gene: TRBV7-8
abundance: -
CDR3aa: CASRLGATTSYEQYF
CDR3nt: TGTGCCAGCAGATTAGGGGCTACCACCTCTTACGAGCAGTACTTC

j_gene: TRBJ1-1
d_gene: -
v_gene: TRBV19
abundance: -
CDR3aa: CASSFSRGTEAFF
CDR3nt: TGTGCCAGTAGTTTTTCCAGGGGCACTGAAGCTTTCTTT

j_gene: TRBJ2-4
d_gene: -
v_gene: TRBV7-3
abundance: -
CDR3aa: CALNRAKNIQYF
CDR3nt: TGTGCCCTAAATAGGGCCAAAAACATTCAGTACTTC

j_gene: TRBJ2-2
d_gene: -
v_gene: TRBV6-1
abundance: -
CDR3aa: CASSERHLTGELFF
CDR3nt: TGTGCCAGCAGTGAACGACACCTTACCGGGGAGCTGTTTTTT

j_gene: TRBJ1-2
d_gene: TRBD1
v_gene: TRBV5-4
abundance: -
CDR3aa: CASGQGVDYGYTF
CDR3nt: TGTGCCAGCGGACAGGGAGTCGACTATGGCTACACCTTC

j_gene: TRBJ2-7
d_gene: -
v_gene: TRBV15
abundance: once
CDR3aa: CATSRDRLGGEQYF
CDR3nt: TGTGCCACCAGCAGGGACCGACTAGGGGGCGAGCAGTACTTC

j_gene: TRBJ1-1
d_gene: -
v_gene: TRBV27
abundance: -
CDR3aa: CASKLRTVNTEAFF
CDR3nt: TGTGCCAGCAAGTTGCGGACAGTGAACACTGAAGCTTTCTTT

j_gene: TRBJ1-6
d_gene: -
v_gene: TRBV19
abundance: -
CDR3aa: CASSPQASSPLHF
CDR3nt: TGTGCCAGTAGTCCCCAGGCTAGCTCACCCCTCCACTTT

j_gene: TRBJ2-2
d_gene: TRBD1
v_gene: TRBV29-1
abundance: -
CDR3aa: CSVLGQSTGELFF
CDR3nt: TGCAGCGTATTGGGACAGAGCACCGGGGAGCTGTTTTTT

j_gene: TRBJ1-2
d_gene: TRBD1
v_gene: TRBV7-9
abundance: -
CDR3aa: CASSIRTGTGRNYGYTF
CDR3nt: TGTGCCAGCAGCATTCGGACAGGGACAGGGAGAAACTATGGCTACACCTTC

j_gene: TRBJ2-3
d_gene: -
v_gene: TRBV20-1
abundance: -
CDR3aa: CSARTDTQYF
CDR3nt: TGCAGTGCGAGAACAGATACGCAGTATTTT

j_gene: TRBJ1-2
d_gene: TRBD1
v_gene: TRBV5-6
abundance: -
CDR3aa: CASSLQGAQGYTF
CDR3nt: TGTGCCAGCAGCTTACAGGGGGCGCAGGGCTACACCTTC

j_gene: TRBJ2-7
d_gene: TRBD2
v_gene: TRBV29-1
abundance: once
CDR3aa: CSVARGASEQYF
CDR3nt: TGCAGCGTTGCGCGGGGGGCCAGCGAGCAGTACTTC

j_gene: TRBJ1-5
d_gene: -
v_gene: TRBV25-1
abundance: -
CDR3aa: CASKAGDYQPQHF
CDR3nt: TGTGCCAGCAAGGCGGGCGACTATCAGCCCCAGCATTTT